One sample yielded the 2 T cell receptor beta chains listed below, sequenced in a study of human T cells and chemical hapten exposure (dated by TCRdb to the early 2020s). The time point label for this specimen denotes: pre-sensitization, week 0. The treatment or condition label here, explained by the study, means: therapeutic diphenylcyclopropenone sensitization with weekly scalp DPC. The protocol used for the library was RACE. Sequencing used a NextSeq 500. The public reads were run again by TCRdb, first through fastp at Q25 and then through MiXCR, and only productive beta chains were kept. Entries that share a CDR3 protein sequence are merged under the most common genes and DNA. For this sample there are tens of thousands of distinct CDR3 sequences; 14% appear just once. The ten most abundant clones make up roughly 4.9% of the sample. Specimen: whole blood, collected in connection with sensitization to the hapten diphenylcyclopropenone (DPC). Source of these receptors: a woman in her 50s with alopecia areata. Some clones in this sample may be carry-over from other donors' samples.

The V gene is TRBV28, the J gene TRBJ1-5; tentatively, D is TRBD1 (6 bases). V shed 7 bases and J shed 4 bases, with 14 bases lying between them. The CDR3 is 14 amino acids. Germline lookup yields CDR1 MDHEN and CDR2 SYDVKM. In DNA form, the CDR3 reads TGTGCCAGCACCGGGACACTTCCTAATCAGCCCCAGCATTTT. Translated: CASTGTLPNQPQHF.

The rearrangement links TRBV27 to TRBJ2-7; D unclear. Germline loops: CDR1 MNHEY, CDR2 SMNVEV (reference sequence). Trimming removed 1 base at V and 6 bases at J, with 10 bases between. This CDR3 region has 13 residues. This CDR3 is CASSLLAGPEQYF. The DNA for the CDR3 is TGTGCCAGCAGTTTATTGGCAGGCCCCGAGCAGTACTTC.